This record looks at one T cell receptor beta chain sequence and its context. This entry belongs to a study of T cell changes during pregnancy in multiple sclerosis. Germline CDR1 and CDR2: LGHNA and YSLEER. J lost 4 bases, V lost 1 base, and 9 bases had no gene match. The CDR3 extends over 17 amino acids. Sequenced by immunoSEQ multiplex PCR; TCRdb stores in-frame clones only, minus some. The sample lists 50,000 to 75,000 clones, more than 90% occurring once. The source was peripheral blood, collected in the first trimester of pregnancy. V and J are TRBV4-3 and TRBJ1-2, with TRBD1 identical over 10 bases. This receptor was taken from a female donor in good health, enrolled as a control in a pregnancy study. CDR3: CASSQGPGQGFGYGYTF. CDR3 nucleotide sequence: TGCGCCAGCAGCCAAGGGCCGGGACAGGGGTTTGGCTATGGCTACACCTTC.